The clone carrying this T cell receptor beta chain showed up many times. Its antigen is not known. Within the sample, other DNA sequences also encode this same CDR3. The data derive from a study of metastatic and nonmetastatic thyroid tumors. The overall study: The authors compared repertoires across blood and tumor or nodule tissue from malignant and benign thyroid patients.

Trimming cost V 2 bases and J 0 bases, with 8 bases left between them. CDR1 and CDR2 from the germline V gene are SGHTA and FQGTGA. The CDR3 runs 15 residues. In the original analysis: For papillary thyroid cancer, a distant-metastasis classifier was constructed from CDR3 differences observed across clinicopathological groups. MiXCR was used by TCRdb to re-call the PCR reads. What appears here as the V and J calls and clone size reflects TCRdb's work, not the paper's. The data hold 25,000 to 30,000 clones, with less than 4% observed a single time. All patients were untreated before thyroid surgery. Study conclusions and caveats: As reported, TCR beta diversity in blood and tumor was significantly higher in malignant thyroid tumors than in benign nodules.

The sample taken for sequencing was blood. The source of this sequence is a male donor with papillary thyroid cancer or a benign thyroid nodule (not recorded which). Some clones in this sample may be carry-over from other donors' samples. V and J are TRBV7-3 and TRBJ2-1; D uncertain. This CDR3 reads CASSLGPSSYNEQFF. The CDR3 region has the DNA TGTGCCAGCAGCTTAGGACCGAGCTCCTACAATGAGCAGTTCTTC.